Listed below are T cell receptor beta chains from one sample, sequenced in a study of CD8 T cells in Susac syndrome. TCRdb reanalysed the immunoSEQ multiplex PCR reads using MiXCR and keeps one entry per CDR3 protein. The profile shows more than 150,000 distinct CDR3 sequences, around 94% of them singletons. Sequencing was carried out using CD4+ T cells from PBMCs. These receptors all stem from a human donor in good health. Both conserved end residues are part of each CDR3. The D gene is left open where the match is weak. Clone size appears in some rows only: once, few, many, or a class for an expanded clone.

v_call	clone_size	d_call	j_call	cdr3_nt	cdr3_aa
TRBV2	-	-	TRBJ2-3	TGTGCCAGCAGTGTACAGAGGGTGGGGACAGATACGCAGTATTTT	CASSVQRVGTDTQYF
TRBV4-1	-	-	TRBJ2-3	TGCGCCAGCAGCCAAGTATCCCGGAGCACAGATACGCAGTATTTT	CASSQVSRSTDTQYF
TRBV20-1	-	TRBD1	TRBJ1-1	TGCAGTGCTCTACGGACAGGGCTGGGCACTGAAGCTTTCTTT	CSALRTGLGTEAFF
TRBV12-3/TRBV12-4	-	-	TRBJ1-4	TGTGCCAGCAGTTTGTTAGGGAATAATGAAAAACTGTTTTTT	CASSLLGNNEKLFF
TRBV18	-	-	TRBJ2-5	TGTGCCAGCTCAGCCAAGGAGGAGACCCAGTACTTC	CASSAKEETQYF
TRBV4-2	-	TRBD1	TRBJ1-6	TGTGCCAGCAGCCTAATGGACAGGGAGTCACCCCTCCACTTT	CASSLMDRESPLHF
TRBV4-3	-	-	TRBJ2-1	TGCGCCAGCAGCCAGGCTAGTCTAGGCCCCAAGCAGTTCTTC	CASSQASLGPKQFF
TRBV20-1	-	-	TRBJ1-2	TGCAGTGCTAGACCCCCGGGGAGCTATGGCTACACCTTC	CSARPPGSYGYTF
TRBV20-1	-	-	TRBJ2-1	TGCAGTGCTGAGGGGTCCGGGGTCTCATGGAATGAGCAGTTCTTC	CSAEGSGVSWNEQFF
TRBV14	-	TRBD2	TRBJ2-1	TGTGCCAGCAGCCAACTACGGCTAGCGGACAATGAGCAGTTCTTC	CASSQLRLADNEQFF
TRBV12-3/TRBV12-4	-	-	TRBJ2-7	TGTGCCAGCAGTTTAATGGCAGGGGCTAGCGCCGAGCAGTACTTC	CASSLMAGASAEQYF
TRBV12-3/TRBV12-4	-	-	TRBJ1-1	TGTGCCAGCAGTGACGAACAGGTTCAGAACACTGAAGCTTTCTTT	CASSDEQVQNTEAFF
TRBV7-2	-	TRBD2	TRBJ2-1	TGTGCCAGCAGCTCGACTAGCGCCTACAATGAGCAGTTCTTC	CASSSTSAYNEQFF
TRBV12-3/TRBV12-4	-	-	TRBJ1-2	TGTGCCAGCAGTTTAGACAGCGGATATGGCTACACCTTC	CASSLDSGYGYTF
TRBV20-1	-	-	TRBJ2-3	TGCAGTGCTAGACGGCGTGGATATACGCAGTATTTT	CSARRRGYTQYF
TRBV27	-	-	TRBJ1-1	TGTGCCAGCAGTTATGCCAGACGGACTGAAGCTTTCTTT	CASSYARRTEAFF
TRBV29-1	-	TRBD1	TRBJ1-1	TGCAGCACGAGACAGGGGAATAGGAACACTGAAGCTTTCTTT	CSTRQGNRNTEAFF
TRBV29-1	-	-	TRBJ2-5	TGCAGCGTTGACCCGGGGGGCGGGGAGACCCAGTACTTC	CSVDPGGGETQYF
TRBV20-1	-	-	TRBJ1-4	TGCAGTGCTAGAGATGGGAGGTCTAATGAAAAACTGTTTTTT	CSARDGRSNEKLFF
TRBV7-3	-	TRBD1	TRBJ2-1	TGTGCCAGCAGCAAGGACAGGTCCTCCGGGAATGAGCAGTTCTTC	CASSKDRSSGNEQFF
TRBV4-1	-	-	TRBJ2-3	TGCGCCAGCAGCCAAGCTGCAGATACGCAGTATTTT	CASSQAADTQYF
TRBV3-1	-	-	TRBJ2-3	TGTGCCAGCAGCCAAGGGGGGACATTCGGTGGAGATACGCAGTATTTT	CASSQGGTFGGDTQYF
TRBV20-1	-	-	TRBJ2-1	TGCAGTGCTATCCCGGGGGATCGGAATGAGCAGTTCTTC	CSAIPGDRNEQFF
TRBV20-1	-	-	TRBJ2-7	TGCAGTGCTAGAGCCTCAGGGGGGGCCTCCGAGCAGTACTTC	CSARASGGASEQYF
TRBV5-4	-	-	TRBJ2-6	TGTGCCGTTTTGGGAGCGCCTGGGGCCAACGTCCTGACTTTC	CAVLGAPGANVLTF
TRBV3-1	-	-	TRBJ2-7	TGTGCCAGCAGCCAGGTATCCGAGCAGTACTTC	CASSQVSEQYF
TRBV29-1	-	-	TRBJ2-1	TGCAGCGTTGCACGACTAGTGAGCTATGAGCAGTTCTTC	CSVARLVSYEQFF
TRBV2	few	-	TRBJ1-5	TGTGCCAGCAGTGAAGGCAATCAGCCCCAGCATTTT	CASSEGNQPQHF
TRBV29-1	-	-	TRBJ2-3	TGCAGCGTTGAAGGGGGGGGCATGGATACGCAGTATTTT	CSVEGGGMDTQYF
TRBV2	-	TRBD1	TRBJ2-7	TGTGCCAGCAGGGCAACAGGGGGCGGCGAGCAGTACTTC	CASRATGGGEQYF
TRBV5-1	-	-	TRBJ1-2	TGCGCCAGCAGCTTGGCCCCAGGGGAGGGCTACACCTTC	CASSLAPGEGYTF
TRBV30	-	TRBD1	TRBJ1-6	TGTGCCACGGACAGGGAAAGTGCTGATAATTCACCCCTCCACTTT	CATDRESADNSPLHF
TRBV6-1	-	-	TRBJ2-1	TGTGCACCTTACAATGAGCAGTTCTTC	CAPYNEQFF
TRBV6-6	-	-	TRBJ2-3	TGTGCCAGCAGGAAACAGGAGACAGATACGCAGTATTTT	CASRKQETDTQYF
TRBV9	-	-	TRBJ2-7	TGTGCCAGCAGCCTACGGGCCGACTACGAGCAGTACTTC	CASSLRADYEQYF
TRBV30	-	-	TRBJ1-2	TGTGCCTGGAGTCCGGACAGATACTATGGCTACACCTTC	CAWSPDRYYGYTF
TRBV3-1	-	TRBD1	TRBJ1-6	TGTGCCAGCAGCTTTGACAGGGGAAATTCACCCCTCCACTTT	CASSFDRGNSPLHF
TRBV28	few	-	TRBJ2-1	TGTGCCAGCAGTTTGGCTAGGGATGAGCAGTTCTTC	CASSLARDEQFF
TRBV20-1	-	-	TRBJ1-2	TGCAGTGCTAGTCAGTTGGGAGGATCCGGCTACACCTTC	CSASQLGGSGYTF
TRBV9	-	TRBD1	TRBJ2-3	TGTGCCAGCAGCGTGAGTAGTACCGCAGGGGGTACGCAGTATTTT	CASSVSSTAGGTQYF
TRBV6-6	few	TRBD2	TRBJ2-5	TGTGCCAGCAGTTCTAGCGGGACCCAGTACTTC	CASSSSGTQYF
TRBV19	-	TRBD1	TRBJ1-2	TGTGCCAGTAGTACCGGACAGGGGGCAAACTATGGCTACACCTTC	CASSTGQGANYGYTF
TRBV3-1	-	-	TRBJ1-1	TGTGCCAGCAGCCTCACCGGGTCTGAAGCTTTCTTT	CASSLTGSEAFF
TRBV28	-	-	TRBJ2-6	TGTGCCAGCAGTCGGGTGGCAGGGGCCAACGTCCTGACTTTC	CASSRVAGANVLTF